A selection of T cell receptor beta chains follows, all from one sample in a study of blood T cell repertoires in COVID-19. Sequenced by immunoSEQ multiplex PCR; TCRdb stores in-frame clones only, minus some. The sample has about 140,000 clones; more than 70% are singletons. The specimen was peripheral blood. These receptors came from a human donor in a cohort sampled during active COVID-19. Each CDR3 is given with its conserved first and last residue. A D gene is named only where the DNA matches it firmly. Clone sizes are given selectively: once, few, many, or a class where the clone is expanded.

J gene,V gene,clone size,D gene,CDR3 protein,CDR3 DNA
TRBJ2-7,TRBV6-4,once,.,CASSADSFSYEQYF,TGTGCCAGCAGTGCCGACTCCTTCTCTTACGAGCAGTACTTC
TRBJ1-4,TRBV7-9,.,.,CASSPEGGTEKLFF,TGTGCCAGCAGCCCGGAGGGAGGGACTGAAAAACTGTTTTTT
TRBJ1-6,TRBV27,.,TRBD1,CASSSIPPGQGGSPLHF,TGTGCCAGCAGTTCCATCCCGCCGGGACAGGGTGGCTCACCCCTCCACTTT
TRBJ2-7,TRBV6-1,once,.,CASSEGGAVTYEQYF,TGTGCCAGCAGTGAAGGCGGGGCGGTAACCTACGAGCAGTACTTC
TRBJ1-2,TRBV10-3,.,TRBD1,CAISESTGQGNYGYTF,TGTGCCATCAGTGAGTCGACGGGACAGGGAAACTATGGCTACACCTTC
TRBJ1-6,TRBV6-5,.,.,CASSYRQVTYNSPLHF,TGTGCCAGCAGTTACCGACAGGTCACCTATAATTCACCCCTCCACTTT
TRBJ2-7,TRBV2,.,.,CASSELGTIYEQYF,TGTGCCAGCAGTGAACTAGGGACAATCTACGAGCAGTACTTC
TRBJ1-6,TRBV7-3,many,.,CASSSSPGGNSPLHF,TGTGCCAGCAGCTCATCGCCGGGGGGTAATTCACCCCTCCACTTT
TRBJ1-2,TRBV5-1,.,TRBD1,CASSSGQGYGYTF,TGCGCCAGCAGCTCGGGACAGGGGTATGGCTACACCTTC
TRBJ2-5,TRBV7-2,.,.,CASSLTECPLPYDYLGYF,TGTGCCAGCAGCTTAACGGAATGCCCGCTCCCCTATGACTACCTAGGGTACTTC
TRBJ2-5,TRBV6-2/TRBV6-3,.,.,CASSYAALLPQYF,TGTGCCAGCAGTTATGCGGCCTTATTACCCCAGTACTTC
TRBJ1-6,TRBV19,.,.,CASGSPLHF,TGTGCCTCCGGTTCACCCCTCCACTTT
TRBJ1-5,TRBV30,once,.,CAWSVAANQPQHF,TGTGCCTGGAGTGTGGCTGCTAATCAGCCCCAGCATTTT
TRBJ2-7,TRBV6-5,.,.,CASSYVQGSIYEQYF,TGTGCCAGCAGTTACGTTCAGGGGTCTATCTACGAGCAGTACTTC
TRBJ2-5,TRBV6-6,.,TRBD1,CASRKTGGWQETQYF,TGTGCCAGCAGAAAAACAGGGGGTTGGCAAGAGACCCAGTACTTC
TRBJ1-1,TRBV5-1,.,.,CASTPSGGATEAFF,TGCGCCAGCACCCCCTCCGGCGGGGCCACTGAAGCTTTCTTT
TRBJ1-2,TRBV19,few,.,CASSIGEFYGYTF,TGTGCCAGTAGTATTGGAGAGTTTTATGGCTACACCTTC
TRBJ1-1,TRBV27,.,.,CASSLAGNTEAFF,TGTGCCAGCAGTTTGGCAGGGAACACTGAAGCTTTCTTT
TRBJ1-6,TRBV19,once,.,CASSAGPYNSPLHF,TGTGCCAGTAGTGCAGGCCCATATAATTCACCCCTCCACTTT
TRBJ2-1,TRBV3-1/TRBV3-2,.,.,CASSQDSVQVFYNEQFF,TGTGCCAGCAGCCAAGATTCCGTACAGGTATTCTACAATGAGCAGTTCTTC
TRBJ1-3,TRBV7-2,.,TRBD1,CASSPRDRVSGNTIYF,TGTGCCAGCAGCCCCCGGGACAGGGTCTCTGGAAACACCATATATTTT
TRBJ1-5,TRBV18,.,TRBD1,CASSLRPGTGSNQPQHF,TGTGCCAGCTCACTCAGACCCGGGACAGGTAGCAATCAGCCCCAGCATTTT
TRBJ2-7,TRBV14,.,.,CASSQGTAQQYF,TGTGCCAGCAGCCAAGGGACAGCTCAGCAGTACTTC
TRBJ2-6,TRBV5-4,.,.,CASSLGGAGANVLTF,TGTGCCAGCAGCTTGGGGGGGGCTGGGGCCAACGTCCTGACTTTC
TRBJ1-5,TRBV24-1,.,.,CATSDLTVSEPQHF,TGTGCCACCAGTGATTTGACAGTGAGTGAGCCCCAGCATTTT
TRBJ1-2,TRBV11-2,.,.,CASSQSRVSGYTF,TGTGCCAGCAGCCAGAGCAGGGTCTCTGGCTACACCTTC
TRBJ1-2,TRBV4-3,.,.,CASSPYGQTAYGYTF,TGCGCCAGCAGCCCCTATGGACAGACAGCCTATGGCTACACCTTC
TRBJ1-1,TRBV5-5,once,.,CASSWLTVNTEAFF,TGTGCCAGCAGCTGGCTAACAGTGAACACTGAAGCTTTCTTT
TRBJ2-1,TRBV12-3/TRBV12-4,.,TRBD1,CASSRPGTGNFF,TGTGCCAGCAGTCGGCCCGGGACAGGGAACTTCTTC
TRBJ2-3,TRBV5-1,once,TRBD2,CASRTSGGTDTQYF,TGCGCCAGTCGGACTAGCGGGGGGACAGATACGCAGTATTTT
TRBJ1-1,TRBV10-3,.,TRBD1,CAISVDRGTEAFF,TGTGCCATCAGTGTGGACAGGGGGACTGAAGCTTTCTTT
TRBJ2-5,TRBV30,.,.,CAWGASETQYF,TGTGCCTGGGGGGCTTCGGAGACCCAGTACTTC
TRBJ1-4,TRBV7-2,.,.,CASSLARGSEEKLFF,TGTGCCAGCAGCTTAGCCAGGGGTTCAGAAGAAAAACTGTTTTTT
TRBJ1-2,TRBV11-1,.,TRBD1,CASSPQGANYGYTF,TGTGCCAGCAGCCCCCAGGGGGCAAACTATGGCTACACCTTC
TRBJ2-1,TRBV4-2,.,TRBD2,CASSRTSGANEQFF,TGTGCCAGCAGCCGGACTAGCGGGGCCAATGAGCAGTTCTTC
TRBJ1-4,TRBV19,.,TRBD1,CASTSRTGPFEKLFF,TGTGCCAGTACCTCCCGGACAGGGCCTTTTGAAAAACTGTTTTTT
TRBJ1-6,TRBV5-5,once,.,CASSLTGSSYNSPLHF,TGTGCCAGCAGCTTAACAGGTAGCTCCTATAATTCACCCCTCCACTTT
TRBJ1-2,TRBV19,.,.,CASTQSGATDYGYTF,TGTGCCAGTACCCAAAGCGGGGCTACAGATTATGGCTACACCTTC
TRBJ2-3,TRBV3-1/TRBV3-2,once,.,CASSPTGIADTQYF,TGTGCCAGCAGCCCCACAGGGATCGCAGATACGCAGTATTTT
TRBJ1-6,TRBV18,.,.,CASSPTHAYNSPLHF,TGTGCCAGCTCACCCACACACGCCTATAATTCACCCCTCCACTTT
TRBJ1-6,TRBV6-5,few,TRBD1,CASSPDRGGLSLHF,TGTGCCAGCAGTCCCGACAGGGGAGGCTTATCCCTCCACTTT
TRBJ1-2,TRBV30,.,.,CAWSVPGKNNYGYTF,TGTGCCTGGAGTGTCCCAGGGAAAAATAACTATGGCTACACCTTC
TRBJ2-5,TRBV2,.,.,CASSENRVQETQYF,TGTGCCAGCAGTGAGAACAGGGTCCAAGAGACCCAGTACTTC
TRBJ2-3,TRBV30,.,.,CAWTWGRNTDTQYF,TGTGCCTGGACCTGGGGGCGGAACACAGATACGCAGTATTTT
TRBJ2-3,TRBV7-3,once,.,CASSLNPGYTDTQYF,TGTGCCAGCAGCTTAAATCCGGGGTACACAGATACGCAGTATTTT